The 18 T cell receptor beta chains listed next were all sequenced from one sample in a study of OX40 agonist ivuxolimab in advanced cancers. The assay was immunoSEQ multiplex PCR, and TCRdb's table has in-frame clones only and misses some. The data contain 65,000 to 85,000 clones, 70% to 90% of them seen just once; the ten biggest clones take up 1.5% to 2%. The sequenced sample was CD4+ or CD8+ T cells sorted from blood, obtained in a trial of the OX40 agonist ivuxolimab. The receptor set was obtained from an adult with an advanced solid tumor such as melanoma, head and neck, liver or kidney cancer.

This clone was counted between two and nine times. The genes are TRBV29-1 and TRBJ1-1; D gene uncertain. The V gene's germline CDR1 is SQVTM and CDR2 ANQGSEA. The CDR3 loop spans 13 amino acids. V was trimmed by 6 bases and J by 2 bases, leaving 13 bases between them. The DNA for the CDR3 is TGCAGCGTCTCCAGGACGAGAAACACTGAAGCTTTCTTT. Translating it yields CSVSRTRNTEAFF. The whole variable domain, remainder taken from reference TRBV29-1 and TRBJ1-1, is SAVISQKPSRDICQRGTSLTIQCQVDSQVTMMFWYRQQPGQSLTLIATANQGSEATYESGFVIDKFPISRPNLTFSTLTVSNMSPEDSSIYLCSVSRTRNTEAFFGQGTRLTVV.

V and J are TRBV5-1 and TRBJ2-5, with TRBD2 as a possible D gene (5 bases). This CDR3 is built from 16 residues. CDR1 and CDR2 from the germline V gene are SGHRS and YFSETQ. Trimming cost V 4 bases and J 2 bases, with 18 bases left between them. The chain's CDR3 is CASSAFGRRLQETQYF. In DNA, the CDR3 is TGCGCCAGCAGCGCCTTTGGGCGGAGACTACAAGAGACCCAGTACTTC.

This clone was observed a single time. The V gene is TRBV4-1, the J gene TRBJ2-5; no definite D call. The end of the DNA aligns better with TRBJ2-7, so the J call may be wrong. Germline loops: CDR1 MGHRA, CDR2 YSYEKL. The CDR3 covers 15 residues. The CDR3 region is CASSQVITILYEQYF. DNA for the CDR3: TGCGCCAGCAGCCAGGTCATAACCATCCTCTACGAGCAGTACTTC.

The V call is TRBV20-1, the J call TRBJ1-1; no definite D call. V shed 6 bases and J shed 10 bases, with 12 bases lying between them. The CDR3 has 10 amino acids. Germline assignment: CDR1 DFQATT and CDR2 SNEGSKA (reference sequence). The CDR3 DNA reads TGCAGTGCCACATGGGTTGCAGCTTTCTTT. The encoded protein is CSATWVAAFF.

This clone was found once. The chain combines TRBV25-1 with TRBJ1-2; a weak D match, TRBD1 (5 bases). The CDR3 covers 15 residues. CDR1 is MGHDK, CDR2 SYGVNS, per germline. The V gene lost 6 bases and the J gene lost 2 bases, with 16 bases spanning the gap. CDR3 sequence: CASRPGLGGNYGYTF. The CDR3 coding sequence is TGTGCCAGCAGGCCGGGACTGGGAGGAAACTATGGCTACACCTTC.

The rearrangement joins TRBV28 to TRBJ2-3, with D perhaps TRBD2 (6 bases). V was trimmed by 7 bases and J by 14 bases, leaving 19 bases between them. The germline V gene has CDR1 MDHEN and CDR2 SYDVKM. This CDR3 has 12 amino acids. In nucleotides, the CDR3 is TGTGCCAGCATCGCCGGGGGACTTACCCCGTATTTT. This translates into CASIAGGLTPYF.

A few counts support this clone. The gene calls are TRBV6-1 and TRBJ1-1, with 8 bases identical to TRBD1. The CDR3 loop spans 14 amino acids. CDR1 MNHNS and CDR2 SASEGT come from the germline V gene. The V and J ends lost 7 bases and 4 bases, in that order; junction bases with no gene match: 8. For the CDR3, the DNA is TGTGCCAGCACCAAGACAGGGGAGGTCACTGAAGCTTTCTTT. Amino acid sequence: CASTKTGEVTEAFF.

The chain couples TRBV11-2 to TRBJ2-7; TRBD2 aligns across 10 bases. Trimming took 0 bases from V and 3 from J; bases not matched to a gene: 11. This CDR3 comprises 18 residues. The germline V gene encodes CDR1 SGHAT and CDR2 FQNNGV. CDR3 coding DNA: TGTGCCAGCAGCTTAGACTCTCCGTCTCTAGCGGGAGACTACGAGCAGTACTTC. Translation gives CASSLDSPSLAGDYEQYF.

The chain employs TRBV11-1 and TRBJ2-7; 9 bases fit TRBD1. The CDR3 has 15 amino acids. J gave up 3 bases and V 5 bases, and 8 bases lay outside the gene matches. Germline CDR1 SGHAT, CDR2 FQDESV (reference sequence). The CDR3 DNA reads TGTGCCAGCAGCCAACCCGGGACAGGGATCTACGAGCAGTACTTC. It codes for CASSQPGTGIYEQYF.

This clone appeared a few times. The genes are TRBV9 and TRBJ1-3; weak D call: TRBD1 (5 bases). The CDR3 has 14 amino acids. Germline CDR1 and CDR2: SGDLS and YYNGEE. V lost 4 bases, J lost 1 base, and 9 bases lay in between. The CDR3 DNA follows: TGTGCCAGCAGCCCAAGACAGTCTGGAAACACCATATATTTT. Its translation: CASSPRQSGNTIYF.

The J gene is TRBJ1-5, the V gene TRBV6-1; D remains unclear. Germline V lookup: CDR1 MNHNS, CDR2 SASEGT. V was trimmed by 7 bases and J by 5 bases, leaving 12 bases between them. This CDR3 comprises 13 residues. CDR3: CASKDPLDQPQHF. In DNA, the CDR3 is TGTGCCAGCAAAGACCCCCTAGATCAGCCCCAGCATTTT.

This clone was seen more than once but under ten times. Written as DNA, the CDR3 is TGTGCCAGCAGTTTAGGGTTACTGGGTGGGGATGAGCAGTTCTTC. Amino acid sequence: CASSLGLLGGDEQFF. V is TRBV28 and J is TRBJ2-1; D unresolved. CDR1 and CDR2 from the germline V gene are MDHEN and SYDVKM. Trimming left V 2 bases short and J 8 bases short, with 16 bases between. The CDR3 extends over 15 amino acids.

The chain has TRBV28 and TRBJ1-2; D is perhaps TRBD1 (5 bases). The germline CDR1 and CDR2 sequences are MDHEN and SYDVKM. The CDR3 runs to 14 residues. Trimming removed 6 bases from V and 4 bases from J, with 15 bases in between. The DNA of the CDR3 is TGTGCCAGCAGCACGCCCGACAGAATCTATGGCTACACCTTC. Its translation is CASSTPDRIYGYTF.

This rearrangement joins TRBV11-3 to TRBJ2-2; 10 nucleotides align to TRBD2. The CDR3 runs to 17 residues. CDR1 and CDR2 (germline): SGHNT, YENEEA. V dropped 2 bases and J dropped 4; count of bases not matched to a gene: 7. The DNA for the CDR3 is TGTGCCAGCAGCTTAAGCGGGGGGGCCAGAAGCACCGGGGAGCTGTTTTTT. Its protein is CASSLSGGARSTGELFF.

The rearrangement uses TRBV5-1 and TRBJ2-1; 10 bases fit TRBD2. The junction had 13 bases not matched to a gene; V was cut back by 0 bases and J by 10 bases. The CDR3 runs to 17 residues. The germline V gene encodes CDR1 SGHRS and CDR2 YFSETQ. For the CDR3, the DNA is TGCGCCAGCAGCTTGGTCGGCGGAGGAGCGGGAGGGCGAGAGCAGTTCTTC. This codes for CASSLVGGGAGGREQFF.

The J gene is TRBJ2-4, the V gene TRBV21-1. TRBV21-1 is reported as a pseudogene. The CDR3 loop spans 20 amino acids. The CDR3 sequence: CASSRTPFKTVRGNKNIQYF. CDR3 DNA sequence: TGTGCCAGCAGCAGAACCCCCTTTAAGACAGTCCGGGGCAACAAAAACATTCAGTACTTC.

The V call is TRBV27, the J call TRBJ2-1; the D is unclear. The germline V gene encodes CDR1 MNHEY and CDR2 SMNVEV (reference sequence). This CDR3 is built from 13 residues. V lost 4 bases and J lost 7, with 11 bases in between. The DNA for the CDR3 is TGTGCCAGCAGTTGGCCGGATTTGAATGAGCAGTTCTTC. This encodes CASSWPDLNEQFF.

V gene TRBV5-5 combines with J gene TRBJ2-7; possible D gene TRBD1, 5 bases. From germline, CDR1 is SGHKS and CDR2 YYEKEE (reference sequence). Trimming shortened V by 5 bases and J by 8 bases, and 17 bases separated the two germline ends. The CDR3 runs to 13 residues. CDR3 coding DNA: TGTGCCAGCAGTAACCCTAAAGCAGGGAAGCAGTACTTC. Translation: CASSNPKAGKQYF.